The T cell receptor (beta chain) under discussion was sequenced for a study of STAT5B mutations in CD4+ large granular lymphocyte leukemia. The assay was run at survey level. The data were produced by immunoSEQ multiplex PCR, yet TCRdb's version contains in-frame clones alone and is incomplete. The sample records roughly 48,000 clones, under 80% being singletons. The CDR3 contains 14 residues. CDR1 GTSNPN and CDR2 SVGIG come from the germline V gene (reference sequence). V gave up 4 bases and J gave up 6 bases, with 15 bases separating them. A word on this clone: What it binds is not known.

Overall study findings and caveats: Patient CD4-sorted repertoires looked more clonal than healthy CD4+ repertoires, even without putative leukemic clones. Top patient clones used TRBV06 genes more often: 8/27 versus 2/35 in controls. No patients shared main leukemic clonotypes, though roughly 27% appeared at low frequency elsewhere.

The sequenced material came from CD4+ T cells from blood buffy coats. This clonotype was sampled from a human donor in good health. The chain recombines TRBV30 with TRBJ2-2, with D possibly matching TRBD1 (6 bases). The CDR3 protein is CAWNPNGQPGELFF. DNA for the CDR3: TGTGCCTGGAACCCGAACGGACAGCCCGGGGAGCTGTTTTTT.